The rows below give T cell receptor beta chains drawn from one sample of a study of T cell responses to AZD1222 COVID-19 vaccine. Produced via immunoSEQ multiplex PCR; TCRdb's table is partial and in-frame only. The repertoire consists of over 100,000 clones, with about 88% occurring once and the leading ten covering approximately 2.4%. Here the sequenced sample was peripheral blood, taken on day 0 of AZD1222 vaccination. These receptors originate from an adult in good health. Both conserved end residues are trimmed from each CDR3. The listing skips clone size in some rows; elsewhere it reads once, few, many or a size class.

clone_size	v_call	cdr3_aa
NA	TRBV7-9	ASSLGREWYEQY
NA	TRBV11-3	ASSRRRDGEKLF
NA	TRBV2	ASSVSGAGNTIY
few	TRBV7-3	ASSRDRSSPLH
NA	TRBV5-1	ASSSLDRGGPDTQY
NA	TRBV5-1	ASSLTGAETQY
NA	TRBV19	ASSSGLPIDEQF
few	TRBV5-1	ASSRGQGLNQPQH
NA	TRBV19	ASSEGRVPQH
NA	TRBV7-8	ASSPRGTKNIQY
NA	TRBV6-5	ASRSRDRYYEQY
NA	TRBV5-1	ASSFGFGYT
NA	TRBV5-1	ASSPQGEHNEQF
medium-sized	TRBV30	AWTLDSNQPQH
NA	TRBV18	ASSPGVDRGYGYT
NA	TRBV19	ASGVQTTFSNQPQH
once	TRBV14	ATPHPRENTKNIQY
NA	TRBV5-1	ASSLDRRTEAF
NA	TRBV7-3	ASSLFRTSGGRTDTQY
NA	TRBV19	ASSLGTNNEQF
NA	TRBV5-4	ASSLGDSGNTIY
NA	TRBV27	ASSLSPGTYEQY
NA	TRBV19	ASSITTGKEAF
NA	TRBV24-1	ATSDLGEETQY
NA	TRBV19	ASSGTTHTGELF
NA	TRBV6-6	ASSFRLPEELF
NA	TRBV6-4	ASSPGQSYGYT
NA	TRBV28	ASSLRQAYNSPLH
NA	TRBV5-1	ASSLGGSGGFQY
NA	TRBV30	AWGQGLAEKLF
NA	TRBV7-3	ASSLGAGSDTQY
NA	TRBV5-4	ASSAEQGLRETQY
NA	TRBV7-6	ASSPMGQSSYEQY
NA	TRBV10-3	AISPLAEGPGELF
NA	TRBV18	ASSPTSGSYEQY
NA	TRBV3-1/TRBV3-2	ASSQSGTDEQY
NA	TRBV20-1	SAVRDLGYT
NA	TRBV28	ASSNSGPHTEAF
NA	TRBV28	ASSAPGGLNSPLH
NA	TRBV25-1	ASSDWRGAISSPLH
NA	TRBV7-8	ASSPRTGANEKLF
NA	TRBV4-1	ASSQESAGAGNEQF
NA	TRBV28	ASSFLHGQGGTGELF
NA	TRBV15	ATSPGGPGGASDTQY
few	TRBV20-1	SAIRGAEAF
NA	TRBV6-5	ASTWSAREGNTIY
NA	TRBV28	ASSSGPIYEQY
NA	TRBV7-6	ASSLALRLAASYNEQF
NA	TRBV6-5	ASARPPYNEQF
NA	TRBV10-1	ASSAGRRPSTDTQY
NA	TRBV6-5	ASSRGDTEAF
NA	TRBV5-1	ASSLALGTTEAF
NA	TRBV9	ASSANTGELF
NA	TRBV30	AWRGLAGTLHNEQF
NA	TRBV3-1/TRBV3-2	ASTDRGYGYT
NA	TRBV11-2	ASSLRDQSSPLH